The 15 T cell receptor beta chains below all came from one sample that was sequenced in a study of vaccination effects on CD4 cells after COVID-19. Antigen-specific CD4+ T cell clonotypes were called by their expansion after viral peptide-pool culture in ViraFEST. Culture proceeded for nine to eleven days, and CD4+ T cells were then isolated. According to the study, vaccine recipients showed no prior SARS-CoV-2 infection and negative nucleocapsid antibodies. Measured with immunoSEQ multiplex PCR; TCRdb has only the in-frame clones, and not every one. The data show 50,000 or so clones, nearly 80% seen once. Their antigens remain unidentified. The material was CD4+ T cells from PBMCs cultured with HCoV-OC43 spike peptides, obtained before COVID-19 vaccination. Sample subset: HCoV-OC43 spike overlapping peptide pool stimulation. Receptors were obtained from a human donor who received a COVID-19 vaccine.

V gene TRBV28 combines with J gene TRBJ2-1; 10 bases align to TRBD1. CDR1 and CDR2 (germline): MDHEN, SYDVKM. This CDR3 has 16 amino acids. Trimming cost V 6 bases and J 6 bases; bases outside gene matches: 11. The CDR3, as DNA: TGTGCCAGCAGCACCACCAGGGACAGGGGCCGCAATGAGCAGTTCTTC. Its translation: CASSTTRDRGRNEQFF.

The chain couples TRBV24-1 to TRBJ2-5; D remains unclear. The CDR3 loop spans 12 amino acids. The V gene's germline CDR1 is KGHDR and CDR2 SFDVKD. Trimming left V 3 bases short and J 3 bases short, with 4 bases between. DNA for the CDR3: TGTGCCACCAGTGATACTAAAGAGACCCAGTACTTC. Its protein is CATSDTKETQYF.

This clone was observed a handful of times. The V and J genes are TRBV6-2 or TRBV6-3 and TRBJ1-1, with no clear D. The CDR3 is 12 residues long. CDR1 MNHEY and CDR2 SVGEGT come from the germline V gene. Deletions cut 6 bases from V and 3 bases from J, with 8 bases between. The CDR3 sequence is CASSTSYTEAFF. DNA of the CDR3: TGTGCCAGCAGCACCAGTTACACTGAAGCTTTCTTT.

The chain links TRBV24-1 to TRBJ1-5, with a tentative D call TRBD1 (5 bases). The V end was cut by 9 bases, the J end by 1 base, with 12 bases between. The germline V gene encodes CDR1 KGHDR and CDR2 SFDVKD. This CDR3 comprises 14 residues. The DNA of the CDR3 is TGTGCCACCTCCCGCGGGGCAAGCAATCAGCCCCAGCATTTT. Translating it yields CATSRGASNQPQHF.

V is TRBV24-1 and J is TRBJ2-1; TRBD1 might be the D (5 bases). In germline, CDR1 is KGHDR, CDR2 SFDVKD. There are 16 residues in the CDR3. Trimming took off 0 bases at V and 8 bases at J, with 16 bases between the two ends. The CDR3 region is CATSDLYSQGFDEQFF. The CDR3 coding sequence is TGTGCCACCAGTGATTTGTACTCCCAGGGTTTTGATGAGCAGTTCTTC.

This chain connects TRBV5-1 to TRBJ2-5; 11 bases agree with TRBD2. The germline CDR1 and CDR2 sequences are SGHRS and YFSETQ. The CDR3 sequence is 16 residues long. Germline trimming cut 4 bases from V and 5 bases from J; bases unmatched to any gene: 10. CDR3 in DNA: TGCGCCAGCAGCACGAGCAATAGCGGGGGGGCGGAGACCCAGTACTTC. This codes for CASSTSNSGGAETQYF.

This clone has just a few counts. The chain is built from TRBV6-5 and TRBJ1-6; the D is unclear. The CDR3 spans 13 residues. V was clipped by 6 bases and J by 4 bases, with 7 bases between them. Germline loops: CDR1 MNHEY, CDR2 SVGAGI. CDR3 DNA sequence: TGTGCCAGCAGAGCCAGTTATAATTCACCCCTCCACTTT. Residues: CASRASYNSPLHF.

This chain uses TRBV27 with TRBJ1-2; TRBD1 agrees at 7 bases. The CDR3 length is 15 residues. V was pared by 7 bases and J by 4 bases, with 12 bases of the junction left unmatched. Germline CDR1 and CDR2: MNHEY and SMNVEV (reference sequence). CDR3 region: CASKRTGERGYGYTF. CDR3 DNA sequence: TGTGCCAGCAAAAGAACAGGGGAACGCGGCTATGGCTACACCTTC.

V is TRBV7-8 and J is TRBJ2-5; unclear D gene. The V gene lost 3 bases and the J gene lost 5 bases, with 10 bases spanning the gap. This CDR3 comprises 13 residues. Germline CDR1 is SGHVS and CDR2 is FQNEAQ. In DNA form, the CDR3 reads TGTGCCAGCAGCTTTGTGGGGTTGGAGACCCAGTACTTC. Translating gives CASSFVGLETQYF. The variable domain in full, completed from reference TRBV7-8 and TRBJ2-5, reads GAGVSQSPRYKVAKRGQDVALRCDPISGHVSLFWYQQALGQGPEFLTYFQNEAQLDKSGLPSDRFFAERPEGSVSTLKIQRTQQEDSAVYLCASSFVGLETQYFGPGTRLLVL.

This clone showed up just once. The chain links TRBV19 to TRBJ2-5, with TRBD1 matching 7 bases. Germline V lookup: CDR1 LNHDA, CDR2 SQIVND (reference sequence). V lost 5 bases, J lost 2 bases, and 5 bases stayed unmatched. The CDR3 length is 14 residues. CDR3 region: CASSFQTGQETQYF. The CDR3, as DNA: TGTGCCAGTAGTTTTCAGACAGGGCAAGAGACCCAGTACTTC.

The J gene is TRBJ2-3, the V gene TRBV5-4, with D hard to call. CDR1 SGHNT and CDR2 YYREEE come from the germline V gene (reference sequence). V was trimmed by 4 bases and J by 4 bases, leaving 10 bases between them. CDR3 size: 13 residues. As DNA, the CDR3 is TGTGCCAGCAGCCCTACTTGGGCAGATACGCAGTATTTT. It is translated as CASSPTWADTQYF.

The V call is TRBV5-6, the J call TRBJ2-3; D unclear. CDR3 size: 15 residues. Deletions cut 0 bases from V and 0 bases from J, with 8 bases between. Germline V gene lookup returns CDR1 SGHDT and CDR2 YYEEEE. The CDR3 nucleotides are TGTGCCAGCAGCTTGGGGCTGATTAGCACAGATACGCAGTATTTT. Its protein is CASSLGLISTDTQYF.

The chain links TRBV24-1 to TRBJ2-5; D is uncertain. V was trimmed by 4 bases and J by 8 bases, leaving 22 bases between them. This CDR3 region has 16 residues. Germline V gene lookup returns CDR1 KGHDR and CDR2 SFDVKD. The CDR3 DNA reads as TGTGCCACCAGTGAGAACACAAGGTCCGCGGAAGGTACCCAGTACTTC. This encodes CATSENTRSAEGTQYF.

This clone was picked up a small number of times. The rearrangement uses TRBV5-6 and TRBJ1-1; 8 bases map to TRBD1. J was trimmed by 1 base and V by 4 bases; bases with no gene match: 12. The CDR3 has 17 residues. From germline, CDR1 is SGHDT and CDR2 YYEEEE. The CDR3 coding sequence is TGTGCCAGCAGCCTAGGTGGGACAGGCCGCCCGAACACTGAAGCTTTCTTT. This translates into CASSLGGTGRPNTEAFF.

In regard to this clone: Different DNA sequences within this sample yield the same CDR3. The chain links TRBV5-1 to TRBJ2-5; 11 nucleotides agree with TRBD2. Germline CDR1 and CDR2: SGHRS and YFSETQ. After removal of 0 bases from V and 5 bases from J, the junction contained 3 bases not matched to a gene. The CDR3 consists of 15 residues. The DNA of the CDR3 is TGCGCCAGCAGCTTGGTACTAGCGGGGGAGGAGACCCAGTACTTC. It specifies CASSLVLAGEETQYF.